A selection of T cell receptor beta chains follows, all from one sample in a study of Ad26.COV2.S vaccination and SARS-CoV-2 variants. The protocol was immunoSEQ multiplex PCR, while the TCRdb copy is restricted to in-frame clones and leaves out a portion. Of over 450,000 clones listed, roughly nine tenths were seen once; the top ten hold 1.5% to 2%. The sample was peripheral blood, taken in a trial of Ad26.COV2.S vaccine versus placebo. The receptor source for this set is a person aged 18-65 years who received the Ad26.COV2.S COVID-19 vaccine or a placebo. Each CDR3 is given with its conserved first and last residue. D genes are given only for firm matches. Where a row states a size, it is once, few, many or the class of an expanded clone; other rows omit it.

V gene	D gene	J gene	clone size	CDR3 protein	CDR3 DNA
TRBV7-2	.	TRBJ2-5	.	CASSIRVQETQYF	TGTGCCAGCAGCATCAGGGTCCAAGAGACCCAGTACTTC
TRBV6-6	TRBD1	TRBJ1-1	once	CASTPGQGGTEAFF	TGTGCCAGCACACCCGGACAGGGTGGCACTGAAGCTTTCTTT
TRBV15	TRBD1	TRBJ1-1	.	CATSIGTGGMNTEAFF	TGTGCCACCAGCATCGGGACAGGGGGCATGAACACTGAAGCTTTCTTT
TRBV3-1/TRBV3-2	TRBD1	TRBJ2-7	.	CASSRDRAYEQYF	TGTGCCAGCAGCCGCGACAGGGCCTACGAGCAGTACTTC
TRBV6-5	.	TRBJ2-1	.	CASSRKQGYNEQFF	TGTGCCAGCAGCCGCAAACAGGGTTACAATGAGCAGTTCTTC
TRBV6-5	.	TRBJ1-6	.	CASSYSRPMPLHF	TGTGCCAGCAGTTACTCGAGGCCTATGCCCCTCCACTTT
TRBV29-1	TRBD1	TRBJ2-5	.	CSVVSGTGWYETQYF	TGCAGCGTTGTCTCGGGGACAGGGTGGTACGAGACCCAGTACTTC
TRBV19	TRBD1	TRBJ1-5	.	CASSRSGQGAWQPQHF	TGTGCCAGTAGTCGATCGGGACAGGGGGCTTGGCAGCCCCAGCATTTT
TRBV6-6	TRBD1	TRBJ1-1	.	CASSQYDRGHTEAFF	TGTGCCAGCAGTCAGTACGACAGGGGGCACACTGAAGCTTTCTTT
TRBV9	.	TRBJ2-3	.	CASSAAQGTRRTDTQYF	TGTGCCAGCAGCGCAGCACAGGGCACACGGCGCACAGATACGCAGTATTTT
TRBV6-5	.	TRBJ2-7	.	CASRDGPYEQYF	TGTGCCAGCCGGGACGGACCCTACGAGCAGTACTTC
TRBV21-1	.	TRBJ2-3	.	CASSKPGQEADTQYF	TGTGCCAGCAGCAAACCGGGACAGGAGGCAGATACGCAGTATTTT
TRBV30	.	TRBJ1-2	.	CAWSVRQVLYGYTF	TGTGCCTGGAGTGTCCGTCAGGTTTTATATGGCTACACCTTC
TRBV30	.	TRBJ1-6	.	CAWRMGVNSPLHF	TGTGCCTGGAGGATGGGTGTTAATTCACCCCTCCACTTT
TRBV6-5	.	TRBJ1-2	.	CASRMTDSYGYTF	TGTGCCAGCAGAATGACCGACTCCTATGGCTACACCTTC
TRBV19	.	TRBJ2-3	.	CASSNHGTSTSTDTQYF	TGTGCCAGTAGCAACCACGGGACTTCAACAAGCACAGATACGCAGTATTTT
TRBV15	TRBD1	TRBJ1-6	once	CATGQGDSPLHF	TGTGCCACCGGACAGGGGGATTCACCCCTCCACTTT
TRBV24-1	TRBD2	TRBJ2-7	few	CATKPSGRASEQYF	TGTGCCACCAAACCTAGCGGGAGGGCAAGCGAGCAGTACTTC
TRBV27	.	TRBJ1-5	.	CASSLSINQPQHF	TGTGCCAGCAGTTTATCAATCAATCAGCCCCAGCATTTT
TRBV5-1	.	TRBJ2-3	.	CASSFSSQRSTDTQYF	TGCGCCAGCAGCTTCTCCAGCCAGAGGAGCACAGATACGCAGTATTTT
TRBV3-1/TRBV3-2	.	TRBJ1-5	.	CASSQRLNQPQHF	TGTGCCAGCAGCCAACGGCTCAATCAGCCCCAGCATTTT
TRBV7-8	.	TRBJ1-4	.	CASSLVSGTKAPKLFF	TGTGCCAGCAGCTTAGTCTCCGGGACAAAGGCTCCCAAACTGTTTTTT
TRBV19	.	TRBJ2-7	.	CASSIDRAGVQYF	TGTGCCAGTAGTATAGATCGTGCAGGGGTGCAGTACTTC
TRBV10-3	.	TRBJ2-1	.	CAISGQGYYNEQFF	TGTGCCATCAGTGGTCAGGGGTACTACAATGAGCAGTTCTTC
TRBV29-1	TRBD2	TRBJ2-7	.	CSVEASGSSYEQYF	TGCAGCGTTGAAGCTAGCGGGAGCTCCTACGAGCAGTACTTC
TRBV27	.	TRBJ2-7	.	CASSTFTRTDQAYEQYF	TGTGCCAGCAGTACCTTTACTCGGACAGACCAAGCCTACGAGCAGTACTTC
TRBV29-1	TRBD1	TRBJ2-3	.	CSVEDQRTGLHTQYF	TGCAGCGTTGAAGATCAAAGGACAGGGCTGCATACGCAGTATTTT
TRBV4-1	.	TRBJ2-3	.	CASSQGLTLADTQYF	TGCGCCAGCAGCCAAGGGCTCACCCTGGCAGATACGCAGTATTTT
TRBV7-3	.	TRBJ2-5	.	CASSPGVGVETQYF	TGTGCCAGCAGCCCAGGGGTGGGGGTAGAGACCCAGTACTTC
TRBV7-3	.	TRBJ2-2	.	CASRTIDPGRGHTGELFF	TGTGCCAGCAGAACCATCGATCCAGGGAGAGGGCACACCGGGGAGCTGTTTTTT
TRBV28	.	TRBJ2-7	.	CASSPHPPQGGVEQYF	TGTGCCAGCAGTCCGCATCCACCGCAGGGTGGAGTCGAGCAGTACTTC
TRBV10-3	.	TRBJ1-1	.	CAISESKANTEAFF	TGTGCCATCAGTGAGTCGAAGGCAAACACTGAAGCTTTCTTT
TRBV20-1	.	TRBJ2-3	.	CSAISRDTQYF	TGCAGTGCTATCTCGAGGGATACGCAGTATTTT
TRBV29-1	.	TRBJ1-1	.	CSVGWGNTEAFF	TGCAGCGTTGGGTGGGGCAACACTGAAGCTTTCTTT
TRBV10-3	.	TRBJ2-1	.	CAISVQETYNEQFF	TGTGCCATCAGTGTACAGGAGACTTACAATGAGCAGTTCTTC
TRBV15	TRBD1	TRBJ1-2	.	CATSQNRGDGYTF	TGTGCCACCAGTCAGAACAGGGGGGATGGCTACACCTTC
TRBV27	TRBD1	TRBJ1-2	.	CASSLYSPGGANGYTF	TGTGCCAGCAGTTTATATTCGCCAGGGGGTGCGAATGGCTACACCTTC
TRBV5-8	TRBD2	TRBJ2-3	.	CADSGRFLQSTDTQYF	TGTGCCGACAGCGGGAGGTTCCTCCAGAGCACAGATACGCAGTATTTT
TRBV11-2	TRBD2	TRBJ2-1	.	CASSPRAGGRLYNEQFF	TGTGCCAGCAGCCCCCGGGCCGGCGGGAGGCTATACAATGAGCAGTTCTTC
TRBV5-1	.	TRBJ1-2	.	CASSPIRGYGYTF	TGCGCCAGCAGCCCAATCAGAGGATATGGCTACACCTTC
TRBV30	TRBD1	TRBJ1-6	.	CAWKTASGGALHF	TGTGCCTGGAAAACAGCCTCAGGGGGAGCCCTCCACTTT
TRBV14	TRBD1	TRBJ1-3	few	CASSPRQGAGNTIYF	TGTGCCAGCAGCCCCCGACAGGGGGCTGGAAACACCATATATTTT
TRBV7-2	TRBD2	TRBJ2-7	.	CASSFGSGSSYEQYF	TGTGCCAGCAGCTTTGGTAGCGGGAGCTCCTACGAGCAGTACTTC
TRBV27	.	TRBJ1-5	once	CASSLRGSNQPQHF	TGTGCCAGCAGTTTAAGGGGTAGCAATCAGCCCCAGCATTTT
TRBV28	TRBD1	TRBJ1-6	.	CASRGTGVSPLHF	TGTGCCAGCAGGGGGACAGGGGTTTCACCCCTCCACTTT